One and the same sample provided the 30 T cell receptor beta chains below, sequenced in a study of blood T cell repertoires in COVID-19. Clones were read by immunoSEQ multiplex PCR, and TCRdb kept only the in-frame ones, dropping some. This sample has about 220,000 clones, with 70% to 90% found just once. The sample consisted of PBMCs or T cells enriched from blood (not recorded which). Receptor source: a woman aged 45 to 65 with acute COVID-19.

This chain connects TRBV9 to TRBJ1-1; TRBD1 aligns across 8 bases. V was clipped by 2 bases and J by 0 bases; unmatched bases: 6. CDR1 SGDLS and CDR2 YYNGEE come from the germline V gene. The CDR3 covers 16 residues. The CDR3 reads CASSVGQVFMNTEAFF. The CDR3, as DNA: TGTGCCAGCAGCGTGGGACAGGTTTTTATGAACACTGAAGCTTTCTTT.

This clone has more than one count but fewer than ten. This chain links TRBV6-2 or TRBV6-3 with TRBJ2-1, with 10 bases identical to TRBD2. CDR1 and CDR2 from the germline V gene are MNHEY and SVGEGT. The V segment lost 5 bases and the J segment 7 bases; nucleotides outside the gene matches: 5. This CDR3 contains 14 residues. CDR3 sequence: CASSPLAGENEQFF. CDR3 DNA: TGTGCCAGCAGTCCCCTAGCGGGAGAGAATGAGCAGTTCTTC.

The rearrangement links TRBV28 to TRBJ2-2; no clear D. The germline CDR1 and CDR2 sequences are MDHEN and SYDVKM. The CDR3 runs to 13 residues. V was shortened by 5 bases and J by 3 bases, with 7 bases between the two germline ends. For the CDR3, the DNA is TGTGCCAGCAGTGGTCAGTACACCGGGGAGCTGTTTTTT. It encodes CASSGQYTGELFF.

The V call is TRBV7-8, the J call TRBJ2-5, with 8 bases identical to TRBD2. The CDR3 contains 15 residues. V was pared by 7 bases and J by 0 bases, with 7 bases of the junction left unmatched. Germline CDR1 is SGHVS and CDR2 is FQNEAQ. The CDR3, as DNA: TGTGCCAGCACTATCCAGCGGGAGTACCAAGAGACCCAGTACTTC. Amino acid sequence: CASTIQREYQETQYF.

This rearrangement joins TRBV11-2 to TRBJ2-5, with D maybe TRBD2 (6 bases). CDR1 and CDR2 from the germline V gene are SGHAT and FQNNGV. There are 15 residues in the CDR3. Trimming cost V 6 bases and J 0 bases, with 14 bases left between them. In nucleotides, the CDR3 is TGTGCCAGCAGTGATAGCGGCCTGTACCAAGAGACCCAGTACTTC. It specifies CASSDSGLYQETQYF.

The V call is TRBV30, the J call TRBJ2-1; 9 bases match TRBD2. The CDR3 spans 16 residues. Germline CDR1 GTSNPN, CDR2 SVGIG (reference sequence). The CDR3 nucleotides read TGTGTCATGACAGCCCCGACTAGCGGAGTTTACAATGAGCAGTTCTTC. It yields the protein CVMTAPTSGVYNEQFF.

This chain connects TRBV7-3 to TRBJ2-1; D is possibly TRBD1 (6 bases). The CDR3 totals 13 residues. Trimming stripped 6 bases from V and 8 bases from J, with 14 bases between. In germline, CDR1 is SGHTA, CDR2 FQGTGA. CDR3 in DNA: TGTGCCAGCAGACTCCACAGGGCCGATGAGCAGTTCTTC. Its translation: CASRLHRADEQFF.

V is TRBV18 and J is TRBJ2-3; 12 bases agree with TRBD2. Germline V gene sequence: CDR1 KGHSH, CDR2 LQKENI. Losses at the gene ends were 0 bases for V and 0 bases for J; bases not matched to a gene: 10. The CDR3 consists of 20 residues. CDR3 sequence (DNA): TGTGCCAGCTCACCACCGGGTCTAGCGGGAGGGCCGATTAGCACAGATACGCAGTATTTT. Amino acids: CASSPPGLAGGPISTDTQYF.

The chain combines TRBV11-2 with TRBJ2-1; 9 nucleotides match TRBD1. CDR3 length equals 15 residues. V was clipped by 7 bases and J by 5 bases; unmatched bases: 9. Germline V gene data show CDR1 as SGHAT and CDR2 as FQNNGV. CDR3 DNA: TGTGCCAGCATCGCGCGACAGGGGGGTAACAATGAGCAGTTCTTC. Translation: CASIARQGGNNEQFF.

This clone was observed a handful of times. This chain joins TRBV28 and TRBJ2-7, with 9 bases lining up with TRBD1. The CDR3 extends over 15 amino acids. Germline V gene sequence: CDR1 MDHEN, CDR2 SYDVKM. Trimming at V came to 3 bases and at J to 4 bases, leaving 7 bases not matched to a gene. CDR3 region: CASSLSWTGVYEQYF. CDR3 nucleotides: TGTGCCAGCAGTTTGTCCTGGACAGGGGTATACGAGCAGTACTTC.

The V and J genes are TRBV19 and TRBJ2-2, with TRBD2 identical over 8 bases. V lost 7 bases to trimming and J lost 1 base; unmatched junction nucleotides: 14. Germline lookup yields CDR1 LNHDA and CDR2 SQIVND (reference sequence). This CDR3 spans 18 amino acids. In DNA form, the CDR3 reads TGTGCCAGTAACCCTGATCTGGGACTAGGGCTGAACACCGGGGAGCTGTTTTTT. Translated, it gives CASNPDLGLGLNTGELFF.

Concerning this clone itself: Within the sample, other DNA sequences also encode this same CDR3. The chain combines TRBV3-1 (or the pseudogene TRBV3-2) with TRBJ2-5; D not certain. The V gene lost 4 bases and the J gene lost 5 bases, with 5 bases spanning the gap. The CDR3 spans 11 residues. Germline lookup yields CDR1 LGHDT and CDR2 YNNKEL (reference sequence). This CDR3 is CASSLRETQYF. In DNA, the CDR3 is TGTGCCAGCAGCCTGCGGGAGACCCAGTACTTC.

The genes are TRBV9 and TRBJ2-1; 7 bases match TRBD2. Germline-derived CDR1 and CDR2 are SGDLS and YYNGEE. V shed 3 bases, J shed 6 bases, and the junction held 3 bases outside the gene matches. CDR3 length: 13 amino acids. The CDR3 spells CASSGPSGNEQFF. In DNA, the CDR3 is TGTGCCAGCAGCGGACCTAGCGGCAATGAGCAGTTCTTC.

The chain employs TRBV20-1 and TRBJ2-4; 7 bases map to TRBD2. Germline CDR1 and CDR2: DFQATT and SNEGSKA (reference sequence). Trimming cost V 3 bases and J 13 bases; bases outside gene matches: 6. The CDR3 loop spans 11 amino acids. The CDR3 loop reads CSASGGITQYF. CDR3 in DNA: TGCAGTGCTAGCGGGGGGATAACGCAGTACTTC.

The J gene is TRBJ2-7, the V gene TRBV15; TRBD1 is a possible D gene (6 bases). Germline V lookup: CDR1 LNHNV, CDR2 YYDKDF (reference sequence). CDR3 length equals 12 residues. Trimming took off 4 bases at V and 6 bases at J, with 10 bases between the two ends. CDR3 region: CATSIDRTEQYF. The DNA for the CDR3 is TGTGCCACCAGCATTGACAGGACCGAGCAGTACTTC.

J is TRBJ2-5 and V is TRBV6-5; D possibly corresponds to TRBD2 (5 bases). The ends were cut back, 6 bases at V and 4 bases at J, with 15 bases in the middle. The CDR3 runs 14 residues. Germline V lookup: CDR1 MNHEY, CDR2 SVGAGI. CDR3: CASSESTRRETQYF. The DNA of the CDR3 is TGTGCCAGCAGCGAGAGTACTAGACGAGAGACCCAGTACTTC.

The sample holds one count of this clone. This chain connects TRBV23-1 to TRBJ1-2; D call uncertain. TRBV23-1 is given ORF status, its function remaining uncertain. V was trimmed by 4 bases and J by 2 bases, leaving 8 bases between them. The CDR3 is 13 amino acids. The CDR3, as DNA: TGCGCCAGCAGTCGGCAGCGGAACTATGGCTACACCTTC. It is translated as CASSRQRNYGYTF.

The J gene is TRBJ2-7, the V gene TRBV7-2; TRBD1 matches 12 bases. The CDR3 contains 13 residues. Trimming took 5 bases from V and 8 from J; bases not matched to a gene: 4. Germline lookup yields CDR1 SGHTA and CDR2 FQGNSA. CDR3: CASSAGQGAKQYF. In DNA, the CDR3 is TGTGCCAGCAGCGCGGGACAGGGGGCCAAGCAGTACTTC.

In its sample, this clone was seen once. The rearrangement joins TRBV15 to TRBJ2-7, with 8 bases fitting TRBD1. This CDR3 is built from 15 residues. Germline CDR1 is LNHNV and CDR2 is YYDKDF (reference sequence). The J segment lost 2 bases and the V segment lost 1 base, leaving 4 bases of the junction unmatched. CDR3 coding DNA: TGTGCCACCAGCAGAGCCGTGACAGGGGCCTACGAGCAGTACTTC. It codes for CATSRAVTGAYEQYF.

The J gene is TRBJ1-6, the V gene TRBV28, with D possibly TRBD1 on 5 matching bases. Trimming removed 2 bases from V and 5 bases from J, with 19 bases in between. The CDR3 runs to 18 residues. Per germline, CDR1 MDHEN and CDR2 SYDVKM. CDR3 sequence reads: CASSLSYGAGFDNSPLHF. The CDR3 nucleotides read TGTGCCAGCAGTTTAAGCTATGGGGCAGGTTTCGATAATTCACCCCTCCACTTT. Drawing the rest from reference TRBV28 and TRBJ1-6, the complete variable domain is DVKVTQSSRYLVKRTGEKVFLECVQDMDHENMFWYRQDPGLGLRLIYFSYDVKMKEKGDIPEGYSVSREKKERFSLILESASTNQTSMYLCASSLSYGAGFDNSPLHFGNGTRLTVT.

The V gene is TRBV7-3, the J gene TRBJ2-7, with 10 positions matching TRBD1. The CDR3 sequence is 14 residues long. Looked up from germline, CDR1 is SGHTA and CDR2 is FQGTGA. After removal of 5 bases from V and 5 bases from J, the junction contained 6 bases not matched to a gene. CDR3 amino acids: CASSVRDRGDEQYF. The CDR3 nucleotides are TGTGCCAGCAGCGTCCGGGACAGGGGCGACGAGCAGTACTTC.

The chain employs TRBV24-1 and TRBJ2-3; 9 nucleotides agree with TRBD1. The V and J ends lost 1 base and 5 bases, in that order; junction bases with no gene match: 6. The germline V gene encodes CDR1 KGHDR and CDR2 SFDVKD. The CDR3 totals 16 residues. DNA of the CDR3: TGTGCCACCAGTGATTTTACCGGGACAGGGAGAGATACGCAGTATTTT. This encodes CATSDFTGTGRDTQYF.

J is TRBJ2-1 and V is TRBV4-3, with D possibly TRBD1 on 6 matching bases. CDR1 is LGHNA, CDR2 YSLEER, per germline. The CDR3 consists of 15 residues. Trimming left V 3 bases short and J 5 bases short, with 14 bases between. This CDR3 is CASSQRGTTDNEQFF. CDR3 DNA sequence: TGCGCCAGCAGCCAGCGAGGGACAACCGACAATGAGCAGTTCTTC.

This chain uses TRBV11-2 with TRBJ2-7; D gene unclear. This CDR3 comprises 11 residues. Germline values: CDR1 SGHAT, CDR2 FQNNGV. V lost 5 bases and J lost 6, with 8 bases in between. CDR3 loop: CASSRYLEQYF. DNA for the CDR3: TGTGCCAGCAGCCGCTACCTCGAGCAGTACTTC.

This sequence joins TRBV28 and TRBJ2-2; D not resolved. Between the trimmed V and J ends, which lost 6 bases and 2 bases, there was a span of 7 bases. Germline lookup yields CDR1 MDHEN and CDR2 SYDVKM. CDR3 length: 13 residues. CDR3 DNA sequence: TGTGCCAGCAGGTCTAGAAACACCGGGGAGCTGTTTTTT. Its translation is CASRSRNTGELFF. The whole variable domain, remainder taken from reference TRBV28 and TRBJ2-2, is DVKVTQSSRYLVKRTGEKVFLECVQDMDHENMFWYRQDPGLGLRLIYFSYDVKMKEKGDIPEGYSVSREKKERFSLILESASTNQTSMYLCASRSRNTGELFFGEGSRLTVL.

In its sample, this clone was seen a few times. The J gene is TRBJ2-1, the V gene TRBV6-5; D is possibly TRBD2 (6 bases). The V and J ends lost 11 bases and 1 base respectively, with 18 bases between them. The CDR3 is made up of 15 amino acids. Germline CDR1 MNHEY, CDR2 SVGAGI. The CDR3 reads CAAAVIAVSYNEQFF. The CDR3 nucleotides are TGTGCCGCGGCGGTTATAGCGGTTTCCTACAATGAGCAGTTCTTC.

This sequence joins TRBV28 and TRBJ1-3; D unresolved. V was trimmed by 6 bases and J by 0 bases, leaving 9 bases between them. CDR1 is MDHEN and CDR2 is SYDVKM in the germline V gene. The CDR3 sequence is 14 residues long. The CDR3: CASSRSGSGNTIYF. For the CDR3, the DNA is TGTGCCAGCAGCCGTTCCGGCTCTGGAAACACCATATATTTT.

The J gene is TRBJ1-6, the V gene TRBV28, with TRBD1 matching over 8 bases. CDR1 is MDHEN and CDR2 is SYDVKM in the germline V gene. CDR3 size: 15 residues. After removal of 4 bases from V and 6 bases from J, the junction contained 5 bases not matched to a gene. CDR3 sequence reads: CASSYRDRLNSPLHF. CDR3 DNA sequence: TGTGCCAGCAGTTACCGGGACAGGCTTAATTCACCCCTCCACTTT.

The chain employs TRBV28 and TRBJ2-4, with a tentative D call TRBD1 (6 bases). This CDR3 region has 19 residues. The V and J ends lost 5 bases and 0 bases respectively, with 23 bases between them. CDR1 is MDHEN and CDR2 is SYDVKM in the germline V gene. CDR3 coding DNA: TGTGCCAGCAGTGGAAAAAATCAGGGACATGTTCTAGCCAAAAACATTCAGTACTTC. Amino acids: CASSGKNQGHVLAKNIQYF.

This rearrangement joins TRBV28 to TRBJ1-2; D ambiguous. The length of the CDR3 is 14 residues. With 4 bases removed from V and 8 bases from J, the gap between germline ends came to 17 bases. Germline V gene sequence: CDR1 MDHEN, CDR2 SYDVKM. CDR3 residues: CASSSRRRSNGYTF. The CDR3 bases are TGTGCCAGCAGTTCCCGCCGGAGGTCCAACGGCTACACCTTC.